The rows below give T cell receptor beta chains drawn from one sample of a study of shared clonotypes between healthy human individuals. Assay: immunoSEQ multiplex PCR; the TCRdb copy retains only in-frame clones and omits some. The table has around 940,000 clones, less than 85% seen once. The sample consisted of memory CD4+ T cells sorted from blood. These receptors all stem from a man between 18 and 35 years old in good health. The CDR3 runs from the conserved cysteine through the conserved F or W. D genes are given only for firm matches. The size of a clone is reported for some rows only, either as once, few or many, or as a class for expanded clones.

clone_size: .; v_call: TRBV7-2; d_call: .; j_call: TRBJ1-1; cdr3_aa: CASSFGTNTEAFF; cdr3_nt: TGTGCCAGCAGCTTCGGTACCAACACTGAAGCTTTCTTT
clone_size: .; v_call: TRBV19; d_call: TRBD2; j_call: TRBJ2-7; cdr3_aa: CASSLGLAGSYEQYF; cdr3_nt: TGTGCCAGTAGTCTAGGACTAGCGGGGTCCTACGAGCAGTACTTC
clone_size: .; v_call: TRBV27; d_call: .; j_call: TRBJ2-3; cdr3_aa: CASSTGTGTDTQYF; cdr3_nt: TGTGCCAGCAGCACCGGGACTGGCACAGATACGCAGTATTTT
clone_size: .; v_call: TRBV4-1; d_call: .; j_call: TRBJ2-7; cdr3_aa: CASSQERDTWRDF; cdr3_nt: TGCGCCAGCAGCCAAGAACGGGACACCTGGCGGGACTTC
clone_size: .; v_call: TRBV11-2; d_call: .; j_call: TRBJ2-1; cdr3_aa: CASSLGRLGVNEQFF; cdr3_nt: TGTGCCAGCAGCTTAGGACGGCTTGGGGTCAATGAGCAGTTCTTC
clone_size: .; v_call: TRBV5-1; d_call: .; j_call: TRBJ2-2; cdr3_aa: CASSFEGGTGELFF; cdr3_nt: TGCGCCAGCAGCTTCGAAGGGGGCACCGGGGAGCTGTTTTTT
clone_size: .; v_call: TRBV15; d_call: .; j_call: TRBJ1-2; cdr3_aa: CATSRKSYGGPDGYTF; cdr3_nt: TGTGCCACCAGCAGAAAATCATACGGAGGTCCGGATGGCTACACCTTC
clone_size: .; v_call: TRBV2; d_call: TRBD1; j_call: TRBJ1-3; cdr3_aa: CASSRDSPGNTIYF; cdr3_nt: TGTGCCAGCAGTAGGGACAGCCCTGGAAACACCATATATTTT
clone_size: .; v_call: TRBV5-1; d_call: .; j_call: TRBJ1-2; cdr3_aa: CASSIGGGNNYGYTF; cdr3_nt: TGCGCCAGCAGCATAGGCGGGGGAAATAACTATGGCTACACCTTC
clone_size: .; v_call: TRBV19; d_call: .; j_call: TRBJ1-5; cdr3_aa: CASSRQDYSNQPQHF; cdr3_nt: TGTGCCAGTAGTAGACAGGATTATAGCAATCAGCCCCAGCATTTT
clone_size: few; v_call: TRBV30; d_call: .; j_call: TRBJ1-5; cdr3_aa: CAWSLEGVEPQHF; cdr3_nt: TGTGCCTGGAGTCTCGAGGGCGTGGAGCCCCAGCATTTT
clone_size: .; v_call: TRBV9; d_call: .; j_call: TRBJ2-7; cdr3_aa: CASSLNPLWEQYF; cdr3_nt: TGTGCCAGCAGCCTCAACCCCCTCTGGGAGCAGTACTTC
clone_size: few; v_call: TRBV30; d_call: .; j_call: TRBJ1-2; cdr3_aa: CAWSNFPAGDGYTF; cdr3_nt: TGTGCCTGGAGTAACTTCCCCGCAGGAGATGGCTACACCTTC
clone_size: .; v_call: TRBV6-1; d_call: .; j_call: TRBJ1-1; cdr3_aa: CASSEADRTFDEAFF; cdr3_nt: TGTGCCAGCAGTGAAGCCGACAGGACCTTTGATGAAGCTTTCTTT
clone_size: .; v_call: TRBV5-1; d_call: .; j_call: TRBJ2-5; cdr3_aa: CASSLGLIANGEETQYF; cdr3_nt: TGCGCCAGCAGCTTGGGACTAATCGCAAACGGGGAGGAGACCCAGTACTTC
clone_size: .; v_call: TRBV7-9; d_call: TRBD1; j_call: TRBJ1-2; cdr3_aa: CASSLRTGVDGYTF; cdr3_nt: TGTGCCAGCAGCCTCCGGACAGGGGTGGATGGCTACACCTTC
clone_size: .; v_call: TRBV6-6; d_call: TRBD1; j_call: TRBJ1-1; cdr3_aa: CASRSRTGGTEAFF; cdr3_nt: TGTGCCAGCAGGTCCAGGACAGGAGGGACTGAAGCTTTCTTT
clone_size: .; v_call: TRBV2; d_call: .; j_call: TRBJ1-2; cdr3_aa: CASRDNVFGGYTF; cdr3_nt: TGTGCCAGCAGGGACAACGTGTTCGGGGGCTACACCTTC
clone_size: .; v_call: TRBV6-1; d_call: TRBD1; j_call: TRBJ1-4; cdr3_aa: CASRGRQGYEKLFF; cdr3_nt: TGTGCCAGCAGGGGGAGACAGGGGTATGAAAAACTGTTTTTT
clone_size: .; v_call: TRBV5-1; d_call: .; j_call: TRBJ2-7; cdr3_aa: CASSLGGGQYF; cdr3_nt: TGCGCCAGCAGCTTGGGGGGCGGGCAGTACTTC